This paragraph covers one TCR beta chain sequence. Clones were sequenced by immunoSEQ multiplex PCR, and TCRdb holds only the in-frame ones, with some missing. Of more than 300,000 clones listed, 85% to 95% are singletons. The germline V gene has CDR1 PRHDT and CDR2 FYEKMQ (reference sequence). The CDR3 length is 15 residues. V gave up 0 bases and J gave up 4 bases; unmatched junction bases: 4. This specimen belongs to a study of shared T cell receptors in the human thymus. Sequenced material: thymocytes. The clonotype originates from a human donor. The chain is built from TRBV13 and TRBJ2-3, with TRBD2 identical over 7 bases. This CDR3 reads CASSLGRGEADTQYF. As DNA, the CDR3 is TGTGCCAGCAGCTTAGGCCGGGGGGAGGCAGATACGCAGTATTTT. The variable domain in full, with the rest retrieved from reference TRBV13 and TRBJ2-3, is AAGVIQSPRHLIKEKRETATLKCYPIPRHDTVYWYQQGPGQDPQFLISFYEKMQSDKGSIPDRFSAQQFSDYHSELNMSSLELGDSALYFCASSLGRGEADTQYFGPGTRLTVL.